Below, one TCR beta chain is given with its context. The antigen is not known. This sample is part of a study of Ad26.COV2.S vaccination and SARS-CoV-2 variants. In the study overall: Each vaccinee took Ad26.COV2.S intramuscularly, once or twice 56 days apart.

Trimming stripped 2 bases from V and 7 bases from J, with 10 bases between. Germline V gene lookup returns CDR1 SGHNT and CDR2 YYREEE (reference sequence). This CDR3 spans 13 amino acids. Clones were sequenced by immunoSEQ multiplex PCR, and TCRdb holds only the in-frame ones, with some missing. There are 360,000 or so clones in the sample; about 91% occur only once, and 1.5% to 2% lies in the top ten. Treatment noted: over 15 received Ad26.COV2.S at low or high dose, single or two shots; a few received placebo; per-sample allocation not given. Sampling took place 63 days after the first vaccine or placebo injection. What was given as vaccine was an Ad26 vector encoding Wuhan-strain SARS-CoV-2 spike. Overall study findings and caveats: Breadth, reportedly substantial, characterized the spike-specific CD8+ and CD4+ T cell responses after vaccination. Researchers cautioned that TCR breadth and depth analyses may have underestimated total T cell responses.

The sample here was peripheral blood, taken in a trial of Ad26.COV2.S vaccine versus placebo. The sequence was obtained from a person aged 18-65 years who received the Ad26.COV2.S COVID-19 vaccine or a placebo. The chain joins TRBV5-4 to TRBJ2-1; D remains unclear. The CDR3 loop is CASSFTSPNEQFF. Written as DNA, the CDR3 is TGTGCCAGCAGCTTTACAAGTCCTAATGAGCAGTTCTTC.